This T cell receptor beta chain was recovered during a study of shared clonotypes between healthy human individuals. The CDR3 length is 16 residues. Germline CDR1 and CDR2: LNHDA and SQIVND (reference sequence). The V end was cut by 0 bases, the J end by 3 bases, with 14 bases between. Deep-level running was used for the assay. The method was immunoSEQ multiplex PCR; TCRdb's version includes in-frame clones alone and lacks a portion of them. Found here are about 2,100,000 clones, 85% to 95% of them singletons; the top ten hold about 1.8%. As concerns this clone: Its antigen is not known.

Whole-study results and caveats: In general, naive subsets displayed greater estimated richness than memory subsets did.

It was CD45RO-negative cells, positively selected for CCR7, that made up naive CD8 cells, with terminally differentiated effector memory CD45RA+ cells excluded. Healthy and HIV-negative, the adult donors had no recent acute infections or vaccinations. This chain links TRBV19 with TRBJ1-2; D gene uncertain. The sequence was collected from a man aged 18 to 30 in good health. Some clones in this sample may be carry-over from other donors' samples. Input material: naive CD8+ T cells from PBMCs. The CDR3 sequence: CASSIDFRVQDYGYTF. CDR3 coding DNA: TGTGCCAGTAGTATAGATTTTAGGGTCCAGGACTATGGCTACACCTTC.